The rows below give T cell receptor beta chains drawn from one sample of a study of T cell changes during pregnancy in multiple sclerosis. Method: immunoSEQ multiplex PCR; TCRdb's copy keeps in-frame clones and lacks some. The data contain some 80,000 clones, 92% of them singletons. The sample consisted of peripheral blood, taken before pregnancy. These receptor sequences come from a female donor with multiple sclerosis, enrolled in a pregnancy study. Both conserved end residues are part of each CDR3. D genes are given only for firm matches. Clone sizes are given selectively: once, few, many, or a class where the clone is expanded.

clone_size j_call d_call v_call cdr3_nt cdr3_aa
NA TRBJ2-2 TRBD1 TRBV4-2 TGTGCCAGCAGCTTCCGGACAGGGGTGAACACCGGGGAGCTGTTTTTT CASSFRTGVNTGELFF
NA TRBJ1-2 TRBD1 TRBV27 TGTGCCAGCAGTTTTAGGACAGGGAGAAGCTACACCTTC CASSFRTGRSYTF
NA TRBJ2-5 TRBD2 TRBV19 TGTGCCAGTAGTATAGGGACTAGCGGGAGGCACTCCGAGACCCAGTACTTC CASSIGTSGRHSETQYF
NA TRBJ2-7 TRBD1 TRBV16 TGTGCCAGCAGCCCCCGACAGGGGGTAGTAAACGAGCAGTACTTC CASSPRQGVVNEQYF
NA TRBJ2-4 TRBD2 TRBV2 TGTGCCAGCAGTTGGCGGGGACTAGCGGGAGAGAACATTCAGTACTTC CASSWRGLAGENIQYF
NA TRBJ2-7 TRBD1 TRBV15 TGTGCCACCAGCAGAGAACAGGGGAATTCCTACGAGCAGTACTTC CATSREQGNSYEQYF
NA TRBJ2-2 NA TRBV28 TGTGCCAGCAGTCCAAATCTCGGCAGAGGTACCGGGGAGCTGTTTTTT CASSPNLGRGTGELFF
NA TRBJ2-3 TRBD2 TRBV9 TGTGCCAGCTCCGGGACTAGCGGGAGATTCGATACGCAGTATTTT CASSGTSGRFDTQYF
NA TRBJ1-1 NA TRBV7-6 TGTGCCAGCAGCCGACCCTCGAGGACAGAGAACACTGAAGCTTTCTTT CASSRPSRTENTEAFF
NA TRBJ1-2 TRBD1 TRBV5-6 TGTGCCAGCAGCTCGAGGACAGGCTTTGGGGATGGCTACACCTTC CASSSRTGFGDGYTF
NA TRBJ2-3 NA TRBV7-6 TGTGCCAGCAGCTTGAGGATAGGGGGTCCAACAGATACGCAGTATTTT CASSLRIGGPTDTQYF
NA TRBJ1-1 NA TRBV7-8 TGTGCCAGCAGCTTAGGAGGGAGTGGTTGGGGAACTGAAGCTTTCTTT CASSLGGSGWGTEAFF
NA TRBJ1-2 NA TRBV10-3 TGTGCCATTGAAGGGGAGGACTATGGCTACACCTTC CAIEGEDYGYTF
once TRBJ2-3 NA TRBV9 TGTGCCAGCAGCCTCACAGCGGGCAGTACGGATACGCAGTATTTT CASSLTAGSTDTQYF
NA TRBJ1-5 NA TRBV4-3 TGCGCCAGCAGCCTCAGCCCAGGCTATCAGCCCCAGCATTTT CASSLSPGYQPQHF
NA TRBJ1-1 NA TRBV4-1 TGCGCCAGCAGCCAAGAAGACAGTACGAACACTGAAGCTTTCTTT CASSQEDSTNTEAFF
NA TRBJ2-2 NA TRBV10-3 TGTGCCATCAGTGGGGGCGGCGGGGAGCTGTTTTTT CAISGGGGELFF
NA TRBJ2-3 TRBD2 TRBV11-3 TGTGCCAGCAGCCGAAAACAGAAAGCGGGAGTAGGCACAGATACGCAGTATTTT CASSRKQKAGVGTDTQYF
NA TRBJ1-1 NA TRBV14 TGTGCCAGCAGCCAAGATTGGCAGGGGAGTATCACTGAAGCTTTCTTT CASSQDWQGSITEAFF
NA TRBJ2-7 NA TRBV7-2 TGTGCCAGCAGCTTAGAAAGGGGGTCTCTCTACGAGCAGTACTTC CASSLERGSLYEQYF
NA TRBJ2-7 NA TRBV28 TGTGCCAGCAATCGTGGCCGAAACTACGAGCAGTACTTC CASNRGRNYEQYF
NA TRBJ2-2 NA TRBV7-2 TGTGCCAGCAGCTGGGGGCAGGGGGGAACCGGGGAGCTGTTTTTT CASSWGQGGTGELFF
NA TRBJ2-1 TRBD2 TRBV28 TGTGCCAGCAGTTTTGAAGATACTAGCGGGAGGAATGAGCAGTTCTTC CASSFEDTSGRNEQFF
NA TRBJ2-7 NA TRBV7-6 TGTGCCAGCAGCTTAGAACAGGGGGGGGCCTACGAGCAGTACTTC CASSLEQGGAYEQYF
once TRBJ1-5 NA TRBV27 TGTGCCAGCAGTCTAACAGGCATCAATCAGCCCCAGCATTTT CASSLTGINQPQHF
NA TRBJ2-7 TRBD1 TRBV6-5 TGTGCCAGCAGTTACGCATGGACAGGGGACGAGCAGTACTTC CASSYAWTGDEQYF
few TRBJ2-1 TRBD1 TRBV28 TGTGCCAGCAGGACTCCAGGGGGCGGCTCCTACAATGAGCAGTTCTTC CASRTPGGGSYNEQFF
NA TRBJ1-5 NA TRBV9 TGTGCCAGCAGCGTAGATCGAACACCCCTTCAGCCCCAGCATTTT CASSVDRTPLQPQHF
NA TRBJ2-3 NA TRBV21-1 TGTGCCAGCAGCAAGATACAGGGGGGGGCAGATACGCAGTATTTT CASSKIQGGADTQYF
NA TRBJ2-7 NA TRBV28 TGTGCCAGCAGTTTTAGGAGATCCGAGCAGTACTTC CASSFRRSEQYF
NA TRBJ2-5 NA TRBV28 TGTGCCAGCAGTCCGACAGGTTGGACCCAGTACTTC CASSPTGWTQYF
NA TRBJ2-3 TRBD2 TRBV27 TGTGCCAGCAGTTTAAGGGTAGCGGGAGTGGGCACAGATACGCAGTATTTT CASSLRVAGVGTDTQYF
NA TRBJ2-2 TRBD1 TRBV11-1 TGTGCCAGCAGCCGGGACAGATTAACCGGGGAGCTGTTTTTT CASSRDRLTGELFF
NA TRBJ2-3 TRBD2 TRBV5-1 TGCGCCAGCAGCTTGGGACCGGGACTAGCGGGAGGCCCTAGCACAGATACGCAGTATTTT CASSLGPGLAGGPSTDTQYF
NA TRBJ2-3 TRBD1 TRBV9 TGTGCCAGCAGCGTAGAGACAGGGGGCGGAGATACGCAGTATTTT CASSVETGGGDTQYF
few TRBJ2-1 TRBD2 TRBV4-3 TGCGCCAGCAGCCAAACTAGCGGGAGCATAGGTGAGCAGTTCTTC CASSQTSGSIGEQFF
few TRBJ2-7 TRBD2 TRBV2 TGTGCCAGCAGTGAAGAGAGGCTAGCGGGAGCCTACGAGCAGTACTTC CASSEERLAGAYEQYF
NA TRBJ2-5 TRBD2 TRBV13 TGTGCCAGCAGCTCGCTAGCGGGCGAGGAGACCCAGTACTTC CASSSLAGEETQYF
NA TRBJ2-5 TRBD2 TRBV19 TGTGCCAGTAGTCCCGGGACTAAAGAGACCCAGTACTTC CASSPGTKETQYF
NA TRBJ2-7 TRBD1 TRBV29-1 TGCAGCGTTGAGAGTCAAGTAGACAGGGGTCCTCTCCGGCAGTACTTC CSVESQVDRGPLRQYF
NA TRBJ2-3 TRBD2 TRBV27 TGTGCCAGCAGTTCCCATTCTAGCGGGAGAGGAGATACGCAGTATTTT CASSSHSSGRGDTQYF